Only a few counts were recorded for the clone carrying this T cell receptor (beta chain). The antigen remains undetermined. This entry belongs to a study of T cell responses to AZD1222 COVID-19 vaccine. Trimming removed 7 bases at V and 0 bases at J, with 7 bases between. The CDR3 runs 14 residues. Germline assignment: CDR1 MNHEY and CDR2 SVGAGI. Study-level points and caveats: As reported, nearly half of all spike-specific TCRs target variant regions that are unmutated. Clonal diversity may have been underestimated in mostly white British donors. Once two AZD1222 doses were given, Spike-specific TCR breadth and depth went up.

Measured with immunoSEQ multiplex PCR; TCRdb has only the in-frame clones, and not every one. Found here are around 140,000 clones, about 86% of them singletons; the top ten hold approximately 4.7%. Combined were second doses at about 4 or about 12 weeks. The V gene is TRBV6-5, the J gene TRBJ1-6; D gene uncertain. The clonotype comes from an adult who received the AZD1222 COVID-19 vaccine. Specimen: peripheral blood, collected 28 days after the second AZD1222 dose. The CDR3 spells CASTGRSYNSPLHF. CDR3 DNA sequence: TGTGCCAGCACGGGCCGCTCCTATAATTCACCCCTCCACTTT.